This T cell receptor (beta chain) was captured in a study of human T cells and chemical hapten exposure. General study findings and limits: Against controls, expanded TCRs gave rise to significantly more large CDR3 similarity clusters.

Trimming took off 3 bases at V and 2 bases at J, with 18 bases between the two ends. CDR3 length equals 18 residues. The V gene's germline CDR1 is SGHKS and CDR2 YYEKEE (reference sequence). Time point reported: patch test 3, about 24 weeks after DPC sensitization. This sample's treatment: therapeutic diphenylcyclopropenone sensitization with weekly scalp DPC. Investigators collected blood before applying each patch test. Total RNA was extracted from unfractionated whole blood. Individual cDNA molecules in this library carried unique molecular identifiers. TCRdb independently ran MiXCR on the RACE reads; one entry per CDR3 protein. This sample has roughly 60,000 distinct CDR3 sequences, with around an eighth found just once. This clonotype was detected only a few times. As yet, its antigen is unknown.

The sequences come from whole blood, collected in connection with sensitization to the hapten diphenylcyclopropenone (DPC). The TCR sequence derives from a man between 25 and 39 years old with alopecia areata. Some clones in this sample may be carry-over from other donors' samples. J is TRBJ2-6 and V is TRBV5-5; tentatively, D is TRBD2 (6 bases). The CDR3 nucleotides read TGTGCCAGCAGCTGGCCGACTAGTTTAGGCGCTGGGGCCAACGTCCTGACTTTC. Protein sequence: CASSWPTSLGAGANVLTF.